The following is a T cell receptor beta chain sequence with its context. The antigen is undetermined. This CDR3 comprises 15 residues. Germline V gives CDR1 SGDLS, CDR2 YYNGEE. J was trimmed by 4 bases and V by 0 bases; bases with no gene match: 6. This sample was included in a study of cytomegalovirus exposure and HLA in healthy donors. PCR employed 60 Vbeta and 13 Jbeta primers. TCRdb keeps only in-frame clones here, not all; method: immunoSEQ multiplex PCR. The sample contains fewer than 200,000 clones, around 80% of which appear only once. Whole-study findings and limits: Excluded: some indistinguishable V segments such as TRBV6-2 and TRBV6-3. A few of the chains that were CMV-associated were confirmed in vitro to be specific for CMV antigens. Immune exposure data for these donors was limited to CMV serostatus.

The sequencing input was PBMCs. The chain has TRBV9 and TRBJ2-7, with 8 bases matching TRBD1. This receptor was obtained from a man aged 18 to 30 in good health and CMV-seronegative. This CDR3 is CASSVGGQGTYEQYF. The CDR3, as DNA: TGTGCCAGCAGCGTAGGAGGACAGGGTACGTACGAGCAGTACTTC. The entire variable domain, with the rest obtained from reference TRBV9 and TRBJ2-7, is as follows: DSGVTQTPKHLITATGQRVTLRCSPRSGDLSVYWYQQSLDQGLQFLIQYYNGEERAKGNILERFSAQQFPDLHSELNLSSLELGDSALYFCASSVGGQGTYEQYFGPGTRLTVT.